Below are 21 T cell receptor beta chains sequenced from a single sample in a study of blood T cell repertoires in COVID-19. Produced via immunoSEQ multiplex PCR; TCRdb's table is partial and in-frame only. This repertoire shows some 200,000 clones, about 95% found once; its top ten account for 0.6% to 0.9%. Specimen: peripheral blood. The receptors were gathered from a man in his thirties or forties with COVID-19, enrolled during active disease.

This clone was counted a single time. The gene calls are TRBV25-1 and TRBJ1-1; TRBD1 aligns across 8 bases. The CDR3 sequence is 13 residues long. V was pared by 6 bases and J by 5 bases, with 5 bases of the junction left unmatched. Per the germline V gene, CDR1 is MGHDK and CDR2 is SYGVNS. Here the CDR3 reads CASRGQGGTEAFF. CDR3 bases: TGTGCCAGCAGAGGACAGGGTGGGACTGAAGCTTTCTTT.

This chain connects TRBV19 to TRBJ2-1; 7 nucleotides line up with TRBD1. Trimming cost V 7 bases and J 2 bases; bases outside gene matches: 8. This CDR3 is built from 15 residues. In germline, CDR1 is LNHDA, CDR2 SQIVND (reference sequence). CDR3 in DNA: TGTGCCAGTACCATTAATGGACAGGCCTACAATGAGCAGTTCTTC. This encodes CASTINGQAYNEQFF.

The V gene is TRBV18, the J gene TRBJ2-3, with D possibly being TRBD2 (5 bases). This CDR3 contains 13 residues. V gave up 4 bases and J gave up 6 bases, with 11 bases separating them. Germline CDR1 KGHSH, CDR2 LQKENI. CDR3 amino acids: CASSLGLGDTQYF. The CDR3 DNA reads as TGTGCCAGCTCACTCGGACTGGGCGATACGCAGTATTTT.

This CDR3 reads CASSSATGDGETQYF. CDR3 DNA sequence: TGTGCCAGCAGTTCTGCCACAGGGGACGGGGAGACCCAGTACTTC. The rearrangement links TRBV9 to TRBJ2-5; 7 positions match TRBD1. CDR1 and CDR2 from the germline V gene are SGDLS and YYNGEE. There are 15 residues in the CDR3. V shed 5 bases and J 5 bases; nucleotides not matched to a gene: 12.

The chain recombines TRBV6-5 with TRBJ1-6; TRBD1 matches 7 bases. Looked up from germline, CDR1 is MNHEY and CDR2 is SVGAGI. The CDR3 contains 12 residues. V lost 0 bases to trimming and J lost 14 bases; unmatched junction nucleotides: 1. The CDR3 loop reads CASSYSQGTLHF. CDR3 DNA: TGTGCCAGCAGTTACTCACAGGGGACCCTCCACTTT.

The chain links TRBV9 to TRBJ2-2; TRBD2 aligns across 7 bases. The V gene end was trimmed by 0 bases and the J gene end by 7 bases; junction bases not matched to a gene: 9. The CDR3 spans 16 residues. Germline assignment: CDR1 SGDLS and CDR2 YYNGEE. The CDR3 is CASSVGLAEEGGELFF. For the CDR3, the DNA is TGTGCCAGCAGCGTAGGGCTAGCGGAGGAGGGCGGGGAGCTGTTTTTT.

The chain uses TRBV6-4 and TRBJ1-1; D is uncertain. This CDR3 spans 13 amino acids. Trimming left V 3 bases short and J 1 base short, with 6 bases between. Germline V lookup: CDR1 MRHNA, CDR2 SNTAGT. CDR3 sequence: CASSEYRNTEAFF. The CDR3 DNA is TGTGCCAGCAGTGAGTACAGGAACACTGAAGCTTTCTTT.

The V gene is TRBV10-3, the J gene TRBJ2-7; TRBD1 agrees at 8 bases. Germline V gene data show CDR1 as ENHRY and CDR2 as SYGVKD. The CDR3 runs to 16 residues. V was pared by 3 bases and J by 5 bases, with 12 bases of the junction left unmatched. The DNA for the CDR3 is TGTGCCATCAGTGATCCCCAGTCGGACAGGGTCAACGAGCAGTACTTC. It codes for CAISDPQSDRVNEQYF.

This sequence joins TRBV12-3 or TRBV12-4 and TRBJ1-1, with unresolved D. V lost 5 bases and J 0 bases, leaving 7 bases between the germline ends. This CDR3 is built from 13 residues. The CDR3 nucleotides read TGTGCCAGCAGTCCAACAGTGAACACTGAAGCTTTCTTT. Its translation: CASSPTVNTEAFF.

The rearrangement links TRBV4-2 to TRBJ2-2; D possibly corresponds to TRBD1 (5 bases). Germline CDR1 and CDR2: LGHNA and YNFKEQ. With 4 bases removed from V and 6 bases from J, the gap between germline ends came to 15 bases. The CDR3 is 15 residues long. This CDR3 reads CASSPDRNQAGELFF. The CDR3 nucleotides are TGTGCCAGCAGCCCAGACAGAAACCAGGCCGGGGAGCTGTTTTTT.

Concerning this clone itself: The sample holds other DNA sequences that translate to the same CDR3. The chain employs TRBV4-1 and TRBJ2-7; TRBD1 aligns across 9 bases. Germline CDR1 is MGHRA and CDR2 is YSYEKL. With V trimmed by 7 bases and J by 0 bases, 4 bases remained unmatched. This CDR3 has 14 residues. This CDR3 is CASKPGQGSYEQYF. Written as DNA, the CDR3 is TGCGCCAGCAAACCGGGACAGGGCTCCTACGAGCAGTACTTC.

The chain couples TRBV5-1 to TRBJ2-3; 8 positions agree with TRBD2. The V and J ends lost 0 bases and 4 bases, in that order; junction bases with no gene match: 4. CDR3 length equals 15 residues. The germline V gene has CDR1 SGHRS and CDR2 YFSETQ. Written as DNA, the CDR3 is TGCGCCAGCAGCTTGGTCGCGCGGGGGGCAGATACGCAGTATTTT. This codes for CASSLVARGADTQYF.

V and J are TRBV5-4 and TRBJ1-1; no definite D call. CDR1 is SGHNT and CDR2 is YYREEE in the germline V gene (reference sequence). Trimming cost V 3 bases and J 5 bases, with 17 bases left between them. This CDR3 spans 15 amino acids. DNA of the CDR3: TGTGCCAGCAGCTCTTGGCGGATTCAAGAGACTGAAGCTTTCTTT. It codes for CASSSWRIQETEAFF.

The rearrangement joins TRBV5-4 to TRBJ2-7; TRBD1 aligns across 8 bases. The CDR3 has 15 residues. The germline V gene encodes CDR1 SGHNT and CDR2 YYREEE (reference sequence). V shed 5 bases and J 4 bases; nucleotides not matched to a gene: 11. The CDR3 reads CASSSGTTGAYEQYF. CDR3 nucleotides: TGTGCCAGCAGTTCGGGGACGACAGGGGCGTACGAGCAGTACTTC.

CDR3 bases: TGCGCCAGCAGCTTGTGGGCAGGGGACTACGAGCAGTACTTC. This translates into CASSLWAGDYEQYF. The rearrangement links TRBV5-1 to TRBJ2-7; TRBD1 is a possible D gene (6 bases). CDR1 and CDR2 from the germline V gene are SGHRS and YFSETQ. The CDR3 has 14 residues. V lost 1 base and J 3 bases, leaving 11 bases between the germline ends. The variable domain in full, with the rest retrieved from reference TRBV5-1 and TRBJ2-7, is KAGVTQTPRYLIKTRGQQVTLSCSPISGHRSVSWYQQTPGQGLQFLFEYFSETQRNKGNFPGRFSGRQFSNSRSEMNVSTLELGDSALYLCASSLWAGDYEQYFGPGTRLTVT.

The CDR3 here is CASSTRDRVYGYTF. For the CDR3, the DNA is TGTGCCAGCAGTACTCGGGACAGGGTCTATGGCTACACCTTC. The rearrangement joins TRBV27 to TRBJ1-2; 9 bases map to TRBD1. The CDR3 extends over 14 amino acids. The V gene's germline CDR1 is MNHEY and CDR2 SMNVEV (reference sequence). Losses at the gene ends were 5 bases for V and 4 bases for J; bases not matched to a gene: 5.

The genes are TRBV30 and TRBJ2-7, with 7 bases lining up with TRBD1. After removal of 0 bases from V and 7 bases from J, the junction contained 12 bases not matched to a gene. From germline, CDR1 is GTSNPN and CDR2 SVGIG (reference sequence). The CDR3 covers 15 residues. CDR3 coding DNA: TGTGCCTGGAGTGTATTGGCTCACAGGGGTAAAGAGCAGTACTTC. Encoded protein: CAWSVLAHRGKEQYF.

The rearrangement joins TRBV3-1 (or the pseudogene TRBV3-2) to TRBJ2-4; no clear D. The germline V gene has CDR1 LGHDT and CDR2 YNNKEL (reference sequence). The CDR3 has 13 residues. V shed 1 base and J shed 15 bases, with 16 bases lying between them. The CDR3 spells CASSQGAKTKSYF. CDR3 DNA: TGTGCCAGCAGCCAAGGGGCCAAAACAAAATCGTACTTC.

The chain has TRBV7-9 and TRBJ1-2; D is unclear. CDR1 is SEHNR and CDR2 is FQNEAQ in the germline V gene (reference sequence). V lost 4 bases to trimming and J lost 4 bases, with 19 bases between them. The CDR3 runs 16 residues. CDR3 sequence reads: CASSYSLGSFPYGYTF. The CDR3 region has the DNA TGTGCCAGCAGCTATAGCCTTGGCAGCTTCCCCTATGGCTACACCTTC.

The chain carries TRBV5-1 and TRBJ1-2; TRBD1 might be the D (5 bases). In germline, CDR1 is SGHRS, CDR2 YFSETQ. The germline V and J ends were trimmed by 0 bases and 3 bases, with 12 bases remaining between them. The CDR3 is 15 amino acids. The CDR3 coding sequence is TGCGCCAGCAGCTTGGACGGCAGGGTAGACTATGGCTACACCTTC. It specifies CASSLDGRVDYGYTF.

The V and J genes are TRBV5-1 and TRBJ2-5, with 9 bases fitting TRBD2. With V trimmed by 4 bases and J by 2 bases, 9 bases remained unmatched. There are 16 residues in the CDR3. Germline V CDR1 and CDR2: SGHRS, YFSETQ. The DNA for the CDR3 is TGCGCCAGCAGCCCGACTAGCGGTCAGGTACAAGAGACCCAGTACTTC. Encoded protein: CASSPTSGQVQETQYF.